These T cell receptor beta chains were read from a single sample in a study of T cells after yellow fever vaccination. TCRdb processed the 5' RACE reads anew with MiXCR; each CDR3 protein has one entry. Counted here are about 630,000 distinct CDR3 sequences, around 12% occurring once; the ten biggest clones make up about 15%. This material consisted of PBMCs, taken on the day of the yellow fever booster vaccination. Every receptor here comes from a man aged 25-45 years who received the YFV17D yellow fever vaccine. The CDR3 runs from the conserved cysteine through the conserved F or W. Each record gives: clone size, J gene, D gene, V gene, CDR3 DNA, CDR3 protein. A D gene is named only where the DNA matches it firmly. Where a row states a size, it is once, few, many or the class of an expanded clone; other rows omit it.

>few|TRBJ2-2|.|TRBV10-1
TGCGCCAGCAGTGAGAAAACCACCGGGGAGCTGTTTTTT
CASSEKTTGELFF
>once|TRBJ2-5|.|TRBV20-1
TGCAGTGCTAGAGAGCGAGAGCTTGGATCTGAGACCCAGTACTTC
CSARERELGSETQYF
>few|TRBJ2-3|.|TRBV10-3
TGTGCCATCAGTGAGTCGACAGCGGCCACAGATACGCAGTATTTT
CAISESTAATDTQYF
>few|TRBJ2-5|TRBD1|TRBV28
TGTGCCAGCAGTCAGGGGACAGTTCAGACCCAGTACTTC
CASSQGTVQTQYF
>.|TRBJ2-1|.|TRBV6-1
TGTGCCAGCAGGCCCCGGAGGTGGCGCGAGCAGTTCTTC
CASRPRRWREQFF
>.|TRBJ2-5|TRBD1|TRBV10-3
TGTGCCATCAGTGGGGGACAGGGATGGGGGACCCAGTACTTC
CAISGGQGWGTQYF
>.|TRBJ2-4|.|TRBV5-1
TGCGCCAGCAGCTTGGAGGGCACAATGGCAGCCAAAAACATTCAGTACTTC
CASSLEGTMAAKNIQYF
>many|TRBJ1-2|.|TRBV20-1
TGCAGTGCCGAAGGAGCCGCCCCCTGGGGCTACACCTTC
CSAEGAAPWGYTF
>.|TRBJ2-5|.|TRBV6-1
TGTGCCAGCAGTCTCCGGAACAACCAAGAGACCCAGTACTTC
CASSLRNNQETQYF
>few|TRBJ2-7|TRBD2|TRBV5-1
TGCGCCAGCAGCGGAACTAGCGGGAGGCCCAACGAGCAGTACTTC
CASSGTSGRPNEQYF
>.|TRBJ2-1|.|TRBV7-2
TGTGCCAGCAGCTTTGGTCCCGTATCTTACAATGAGCAGTTCTTC
CASSFGPVSYNEQFF
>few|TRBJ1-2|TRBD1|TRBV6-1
TGTGCCAGCAGTAAGGACAGGGGTCTCTATGGCTACACCTTC
CASSKDRGLYGYTF
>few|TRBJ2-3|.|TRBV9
TGTGCCAGCAGCTCCGAAAAACGGGACCGGAAAAAGAGAGGGACGCAGTATTTT
CASSSEKRDRKKRGTQYF
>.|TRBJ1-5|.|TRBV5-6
TGTGCCAGCAGCTTGAAGGCTTCAGGGGTTTTTCAGCCCCAGCATTTT
CASSLKASGVFQPQHF
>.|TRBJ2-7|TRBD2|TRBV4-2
TGTGCCAGCAGCCTCTCTCGGACTAGCGGGGGGACCTACGAGCAGTACTTC
CASSLSRTSGGTYEQYF
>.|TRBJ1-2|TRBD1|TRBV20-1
TGCAGTGCTCTACAGGGGGCGGAAGGCTACACCTTC
CSALQGAEGYTF
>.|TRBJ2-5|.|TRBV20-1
TGCAGTGCTAGACGTCTTGGGGAGACCCAGTACTTC
CSARRLGETQYF
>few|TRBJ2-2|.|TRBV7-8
TGTGCCAGCAAACAGGTCGGGTCCGGGGAGCTGTTTTTT
CASKQVGSGELFF
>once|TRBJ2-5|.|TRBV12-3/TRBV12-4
TGTGCCAGCAGTTTAACCCCGGGGGAGACCCAGTACTTC
CASSLTPGETQYF
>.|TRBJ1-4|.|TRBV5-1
TGCGCCAGCAGCTTGGGACGGGGAACTAATGAAAAACTGTTTTTT
CASSLGRGTNEKLFF
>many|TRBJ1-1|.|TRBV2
TGTGCCAGCAGTGAAGTAAGGGGTCCTAACACTGAAGCTTTCTTT
CASSEVRGPNTEAFF
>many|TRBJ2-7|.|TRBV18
TGTGCCAGCTCACCAGGCGGGGACGAGCAGTACTTC
CASSPGGDEQYF
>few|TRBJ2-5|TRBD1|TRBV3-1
TGTGCCAGCAGCCAAGAGTTGACAGGGTATAAGGAGACCCAGTACTTC
CASSQELTGYKETQYF
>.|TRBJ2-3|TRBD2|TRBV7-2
TGTGCCAGCAGCTTACCCCTGACTAGCGGGTACACAGATACGCAGTATTTT
CASSLPLTSGYTDTQYF
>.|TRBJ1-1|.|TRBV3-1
TGTGCCAGCAGTCTTCTCAACACTGAAGCTTTATTT
CASSLLNTEALF
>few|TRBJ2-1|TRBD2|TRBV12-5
TGTGCTAGTGGCCCAAAGCCCGGGACTAGCCTGTTCTTC
CASGPKPGTSLFF
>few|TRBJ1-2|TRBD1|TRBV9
TGTGCCAGCAGCGCCGGACAGGGGAGCTATGGCTACACCTTC
CASSAGQGSYGYTF
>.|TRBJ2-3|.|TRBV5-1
TGCGCCAGCAGCTTGGGGGGGGCCACCACAGATACGCAGTATTTT
CASSLGGATTDTQYF
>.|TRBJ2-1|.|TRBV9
TGTGCCGGCAGCGTAGGAGCGTTGAGCGAGTGGCAGTTCTTC
CAGSVGALSEWQFF
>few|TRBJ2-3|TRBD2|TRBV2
TGTGCCAGCAGTGGGATACTAGCGGGAGTAACAGATACGCAGTATTTT
CASSGILAGVTDTQYF
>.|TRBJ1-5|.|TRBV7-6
TGTGCCAGCAGCTTAGCGGTTGGCAGATTCCCCAATCAGCCCCAGCATTTT
CASSLAVGRFPNQPQHF
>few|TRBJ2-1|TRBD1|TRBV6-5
TGTGCCAGCAGTTACCAGGGGGACAGGGTGAGCAATGAGCAGTTCTTC
CASSYQGDRVSNEQFF
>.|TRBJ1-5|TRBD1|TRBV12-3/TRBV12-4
TGTGCCAGCAGTTTAGCGGGACAGGGGGCAAGTCAGCCCCAGCATTTT
CASSLAGQGASQPQHF
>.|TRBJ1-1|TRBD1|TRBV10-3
TGTGCCACTCGCAGGACAGGGGGCGCTTGGGGGTCCGACACTGAAGCTTTCTTT
CATRRTGGAWGSDTEAFF
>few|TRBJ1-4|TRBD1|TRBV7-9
TGTGCCAGCAGCTCTGGAATTAGACAGGGGGCATATGAAAAACTGTTTTTT
CASSSGIRQGAYEKLFF
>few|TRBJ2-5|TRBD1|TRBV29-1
TGCAGCGCTACAGGGGGTAGGGAGACCCAGTACTTC
CSATGGRETQYF
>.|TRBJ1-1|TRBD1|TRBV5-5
TGTGCCAGCAGCTGGGGACAGGGGAACACTGAAGCTTTCTTT
CASSWGQGNTEAFF
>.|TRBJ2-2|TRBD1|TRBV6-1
TGTGCCAGCAAACGCGACGGAGGGACAGGGGGCGGCGGGGAGCTGTTTTTT
CASKRDGGTGGGGELFF
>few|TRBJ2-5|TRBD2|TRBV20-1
TGCAGTGCTATGGGTAGCGGGACGCGACAAGAGACCCAGTACTTC
CSAMGSGTRQETQYF
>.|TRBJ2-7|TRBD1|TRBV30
TGTGCCTGGAGATATGACAGGGGGGTTGAGTACTTC
CAWRYDRGVEYF
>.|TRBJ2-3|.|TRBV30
TGTGCCTGGAGTCTCGCGGGAATGTTAGATACGCAGTATTTT
CAWSLAGMLDTQYF
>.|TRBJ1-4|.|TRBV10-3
TGTGCCATCAGTGAGTCGATACAGGAAAAACTGTTTTTT
CAISESIQEKLFF
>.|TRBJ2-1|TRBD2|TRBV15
TGTGCCACAAAGCGGGAGGGTTATGAGCAGTTCTTC
CATKREGYEQFF
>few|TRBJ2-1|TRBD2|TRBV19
TGTGCCAGTAGTATCCCCGGTCTAGCGGGGACCGGCCGGGAGCAGTTCTTC
CASSIPGLAGTGREQFF
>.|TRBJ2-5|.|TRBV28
TGTGCCTCCATGAAGCGGGCCCAAGAGACCCAGTACTTC
CASMKRAQETQYF
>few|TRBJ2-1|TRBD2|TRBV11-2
TGTGCCAGCAGCTTAGACCCGACCGGGACTACGGGAGGCCGGCATTTCTTC
CASSLDPTGTTGGRHFF
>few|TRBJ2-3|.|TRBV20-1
TGCAGTGCTAGTAGCGGAGCTAGCACAGATACGCAGTATTTT
CSASSGASTDTQYF
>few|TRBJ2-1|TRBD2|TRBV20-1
TGCAGTGCTAGAGGGAGGCAAGCGGGAGGCCCCCTTAGTTACTACAATGAGCAGTTCTTC
CSARGRQAGGPLSYYNEQFF
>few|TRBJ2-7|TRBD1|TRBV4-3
TGCGCCAGCAGCCAAGATCGGGCAGGGGGCTCCTACGAGCAGTACTTC
CASSQDRAGGSYEQYF
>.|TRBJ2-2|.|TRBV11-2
TGTGCCAGCAGCTTAGAAGGCAGGGTGTTGGTCGGGGAGCTGTTTTTT
CASSLEGRVLVGELFF
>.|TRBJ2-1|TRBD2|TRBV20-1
TGCTGCGCTAGAGGCAGCGGGAAAAGCTCCTACAATGAGCAGTTCTTC
CCARGSGKSSYNEQFF
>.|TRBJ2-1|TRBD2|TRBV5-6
TGTGCCAGCAGCTTGGGACTAGCGGGATTCCTGGGTGAGCAGTTCTTC
CASSLGLAGFLGEQFF
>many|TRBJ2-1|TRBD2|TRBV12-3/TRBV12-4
TGTGCCAGCAGGTTAGCGGGAGGGAATGAGCAGTTCTTC
CASRLAGGNEQFF
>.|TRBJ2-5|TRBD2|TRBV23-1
TGCGCCAGCCGCCTCCTAGCGGGGGCACAAGAGACCCAGTACTTC
CASRLLAGAQETQYF
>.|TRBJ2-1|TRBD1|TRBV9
TGTGCCAGCAGCGCACTAACAGGGGGCGCTGGCAATGAGCAGTTCTTC
CASSALTGGAGNEQFF
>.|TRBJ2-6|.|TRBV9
TGTGCCAGCAGCGTAGGCGGTTACTCTGGGGCCAACGTCCTGACTTTC
CASSVGGYSGANVLTF
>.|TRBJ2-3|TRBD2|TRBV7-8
TGTGCCAGCCGTTATATGTCTAGCGGGAGGACGACAGATACGCAGTATTTT
CASRYMSSGRTTDTQYF
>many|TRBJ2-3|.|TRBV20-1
TGCAGTGCTTACCAACATGGGTTGATGCAGTATTTT
CSAYQHGLMQYF
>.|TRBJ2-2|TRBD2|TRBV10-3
TGTGCCATCAGGCCACTAGCGTATAAAAGGCCCGGGGAGCTGTTTTTT
CAIRPLAYKRPGELFF